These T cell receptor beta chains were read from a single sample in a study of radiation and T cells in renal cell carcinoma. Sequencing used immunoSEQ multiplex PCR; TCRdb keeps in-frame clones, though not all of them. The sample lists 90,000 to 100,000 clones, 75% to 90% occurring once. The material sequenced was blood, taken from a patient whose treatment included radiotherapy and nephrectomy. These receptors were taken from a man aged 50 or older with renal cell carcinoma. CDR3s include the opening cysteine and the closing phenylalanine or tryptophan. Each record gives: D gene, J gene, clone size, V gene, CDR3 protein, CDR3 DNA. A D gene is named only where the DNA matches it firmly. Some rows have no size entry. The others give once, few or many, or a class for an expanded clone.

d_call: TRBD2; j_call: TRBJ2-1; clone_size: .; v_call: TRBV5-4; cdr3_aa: CASSFSGVIEQFF; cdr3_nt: TGTGCCAGCAGCTTTAGCGGGGTAATAGAGCAGTTCTTC
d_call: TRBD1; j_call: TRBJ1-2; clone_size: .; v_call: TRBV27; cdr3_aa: CASSFRRAGTGYGYTF; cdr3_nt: TGTGCCAGCAGTTTCCGCCGGGCCGGGACAGGCTATGGCTACACCTTC
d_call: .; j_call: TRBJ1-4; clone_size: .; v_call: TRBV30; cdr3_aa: CAGSKGGEKLFF; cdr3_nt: TGTGCCGGGTCTAAGGGGGGAGAAAAACTGTTTTTT
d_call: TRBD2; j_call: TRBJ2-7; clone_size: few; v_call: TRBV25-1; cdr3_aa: CASSVAGVRGEQYF; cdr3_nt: TGTGCCAGCAGTGTCGCGGGGGTTCGGGGCGAGCAGTACTTC
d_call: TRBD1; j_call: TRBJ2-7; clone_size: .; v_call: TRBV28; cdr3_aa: CASSQPGQGNYEQYF; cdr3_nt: TGTGCCAGCAGTCAACCGGGACAGGGAAATTACGAGCAGTACTTC
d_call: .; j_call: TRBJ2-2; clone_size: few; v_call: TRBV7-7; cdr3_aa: CASSPRTVATGELFF; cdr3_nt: TGTGCTAGCAGCCCCCGAACTGTCGCCACCGGGGAGCTGTTTTTT
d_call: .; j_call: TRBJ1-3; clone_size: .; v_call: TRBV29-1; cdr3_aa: CSVETGQPGNTIYF; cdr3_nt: TGCAGCGTTGAGACCGGACAGCCTGGAAACACCATATATTTT
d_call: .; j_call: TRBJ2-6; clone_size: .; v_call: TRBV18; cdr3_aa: CASSVSAVSGANVLTF; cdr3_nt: TGTGCCAGCTCAGTATCGGCGGTTAGTGGGGCCAACGTCCTGACTTTC
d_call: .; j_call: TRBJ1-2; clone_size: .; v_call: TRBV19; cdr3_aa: CASSTIRTEENYGYTF; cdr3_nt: TGTGCCAGTAGTACAATACGGACAGAGGAAAACTATGGCTACACCTTC
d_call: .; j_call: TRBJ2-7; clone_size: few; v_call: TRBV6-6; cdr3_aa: CASTTGTKYYEQYF; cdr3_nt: TGTGCCAGCACCACCGGGACAAAATACTACGAGCAGTACTTC
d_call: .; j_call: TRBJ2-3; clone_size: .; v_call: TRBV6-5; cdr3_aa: CASSYTRGHFTDTQYF; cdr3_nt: TGTGCCAGCAGTTACACCAGGGGTCATTTCACAGATACGCAGTATTTT
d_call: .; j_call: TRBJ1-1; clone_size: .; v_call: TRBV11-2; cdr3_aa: CASSVGNTEAFF; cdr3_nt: TGTGCCAGCAGCGTCGGTAACACTGAAGCTTTCTTT
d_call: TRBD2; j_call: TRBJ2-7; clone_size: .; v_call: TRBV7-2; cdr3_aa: CASSLEGSGGPSSYEQYF; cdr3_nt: TGTGCCAGCAGCTTAGAAGGTAGCGGGGGACCTAGCTCCTACGAGCAGTACTTC
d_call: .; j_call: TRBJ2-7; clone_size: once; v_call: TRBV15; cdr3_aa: CATSSPSYESYEQYF; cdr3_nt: TGTGCCACCAGCAGTCCATCTTATGAATCCTACGAGCAGTACTTC
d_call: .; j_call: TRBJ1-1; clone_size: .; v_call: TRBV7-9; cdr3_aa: CASSLEYRNTEAFF; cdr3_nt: TGTGCCAGCAGCTTAGAGTACAGGAACACTGAAGCTTTCTTT
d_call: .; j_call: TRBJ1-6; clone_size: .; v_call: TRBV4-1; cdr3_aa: CASSQGKGVLQSGLHF; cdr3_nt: TGCGCCAGCAGCCAAGGAAAGGGCGTCCTGCAGTCAGGGCTCCACTTT
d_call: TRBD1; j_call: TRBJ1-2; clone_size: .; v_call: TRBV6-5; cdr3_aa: CASSTGTGMFGYTF; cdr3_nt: TGTGCCAGCAGTACCGGGACAGGGATGTTCGGCTACACCTTC
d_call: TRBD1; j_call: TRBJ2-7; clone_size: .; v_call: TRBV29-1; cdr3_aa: CSVTKEGTGLYEQYF; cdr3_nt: TGCAGCGTGACAAAGGAAGGGACAGGATTGTACGAGCAGTACTTC
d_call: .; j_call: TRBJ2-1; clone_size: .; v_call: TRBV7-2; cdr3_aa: CASSLEAVSSYNEQFF; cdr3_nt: TGTGCCAGCAGCTTAGAAGCGGTTAGCTCCTACAATGAGCAGTTCTTC
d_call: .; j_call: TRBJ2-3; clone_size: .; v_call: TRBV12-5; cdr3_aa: CASGLGGDTQYF; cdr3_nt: TGTGCTAGTGGTTTGGGGGGTGATACGCAGTATTTT
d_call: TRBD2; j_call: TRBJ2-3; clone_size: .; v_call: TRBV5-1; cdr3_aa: CASSLAYGGTGLDTQYF; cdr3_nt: TGCGCCAGCAGCTTGGCCTACGGGGGGACGGGGCTGGATACGCAGTATTTT
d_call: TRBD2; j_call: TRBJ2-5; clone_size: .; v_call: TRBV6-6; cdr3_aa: CASRLAVAGDQETQYF; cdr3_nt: TGTGCCAGCAGACTAGCAGTAGCGGGGGACCAAGAGACCCAGTACTTC
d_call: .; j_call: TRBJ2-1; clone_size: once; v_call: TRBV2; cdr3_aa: CASSQGTTWDIQNEQFF; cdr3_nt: TGTGCCAGCAGTCAAGGAACCACGTGGGATATTCAGAATGAGCAGTTCTTC
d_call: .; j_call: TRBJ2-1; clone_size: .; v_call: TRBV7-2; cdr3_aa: CASTPPSYNEQFF; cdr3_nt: TGTGCCAGCACCCCCCCCTCCTACAATGAGCAGTTCTTC
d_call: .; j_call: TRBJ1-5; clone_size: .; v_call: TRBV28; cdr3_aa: CASSLGQFAQQPQHF; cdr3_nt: TGTGCCAGCAGTTTAGGGCAGTTCGCCCAGCAGCCCCAGCATTTT
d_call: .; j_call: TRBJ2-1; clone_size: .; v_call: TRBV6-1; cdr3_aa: CASTLALGLDEQFF; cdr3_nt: TGTGCCAGCACCCTAGCTTTGGGGCTCGATGAGCAGTTCTTC